This record covers a single T cell receptor (beta chain). Antigen specificity is unknown. This sample stems from a study of blood T cells in healthy people across ages. General study findings and limits: With donor CMV status unknown, expanded clonotype changes were possibly confounded.

Primers used in a second PCR of about 6 to 12 cycles were a sample-barcoded 5' primer and a J-beta primer mix. MiXCR, applied by TCRdb to the 5' RACE reads, yields one record per CDR3 protein. Of about 1,400,000 distinct CDR3 sequences listed, 35% to 45% are singletons. Per germline, CDR1 SEHNR and CDR2 FQNEAQ (reference sequence). The ends were cut back, 1 base at V and 5 bases at J, with 11 bases in the middle. This CDR3 is 14 amino acids long. This chain connects TRBV7-9 to TRBJ1-1, with D uncertain. Sequencing was performed on blood. The clonotype was recovered from a woman under 30 in good health. The CDR3 DNA is TGTGCCAGCAGCTTAGACCCAATAGCTACTGAAGCTTTCTTT. This codes for CASSLDPIATEAFF.